This passage covers 3 T cell receptor beta chains from one sample sequenced in a study of shared clonotypes between healthy human individuals. Assay: immunoSEQ multiplex PCR; the TCRdb copy retains only in-frame clones and omits some. Among 2 million to 2.5 million clones listed, approximately 96% were seen once. Material: naive CD4+ T cells sorted from blood. The subset: CD45RA+ positively selected. The receptors come from a man younger than 35 in good health.

The V gene is TRBV5-1, the J gene TRBJ2-2; possibly TRBD1 for D (5 bases). Between the trimmed V and J ends, which lost 0 bases and 4 bases, there was a span of 13 bases. Germline V gives CDR1 SGHRS, CDR2 YFSETQ. This CDR3 comprises 16 residues. CDR3 sequence (DNA): TGCGCCAGCAGCTTGGTAGCCAGGGCAAGCACCGGGGAGCTGTTTTTT. It yields the protein CASSLVARASTGELFF.

V usage is TRBV28 and J usage is TRBJ2-3; 9 bases agree with TRBD2. The CDR3 loop spans 18 amino acids. After removal of 2 bases from V and 2 bases from J, the junction contained 11 bases not matched to a gene. Germline V lookup: CDR1 MDHEN, CDR2 SYDVKM. The CDR3 protein is CASSLPGFSGGTTDTQYF. DNA of the CDR3: TGTGCCAGCAGTTTACCAGGCTTTAGCGGGGGAACCACAGATACGCAGTATTTT.

This chain links TRBV5-8 with TRBJ1-1, with no clear D. The CDR3 covers 11 residues. Looked up from germline, CDR1 is SGHTS and CDR2 is YDEGEE. Deletions cut 3 bases from V and 9 bases from J, with 9 bases between. CDR3 residues: CASSSTRQAFF. The CDR3 region has the DNA TGTGCCAGCAGCTCTACACGCCAAGCTTTCTTT.